In this sample, the clone carrying this T cell receptor beta chain turned up many times. The data are from a study of spatial heterogeneity in lung cancer. Time point meaning: sample taken at primary tumor resection. Unsorted whole RNA of tumor, nontumor lung or frozen PBMC was sequenced. TCRdb reprocessed the 5' RACE reads with MiXCR, giving one entry per CDR3 protein. Of some 100,000 distinct CDR3 sequences in the sample, roughly 10% were seen once. This CDR3 is built from 16 residues. The V end was cut by 2 bases, the J end by 10 bases, with 22 bases between. The germline CDR1 and CDR2 sequences are SGHRS and YFSETQ.

Here the sequenced sample was PBMCs, taken at surgery. The J gene is TRBJ2-1, the V gene TRBV5-1, with D perhaps matching TRBD1 (5 bases). This receptor was taken from a male donor with early-stage non-small cell lung cancer. The CDR3 DNA reads as TGCGCCAGCAGCTTCCAGCTAGGCCGCATACAGGAGGAGCAGTTCTTC. Its protein is CASSFQLGRIQEEQFF.